This section outlines one TCR beta chain sequence together with its context. This sample is drawn from a study of blood T cell repertoires in COVID-19. Study overall: Sites across the United States, Italy and Spain contributed samples from acute and convalescent COVID-19.

Authors' data handling: The authors estimated nucleated cell counts from reference gene primer amplification. Sequencing used immunoSEQ multiplex PCR; TCRdb keeps in-frame clones, though not all of them. V and J calls and clone size are as listed in that table; D and trimming were resolved from the DNA. The table records some 240,000 clones, approximately 92% of them present only once. The CDR3 sequence is 16 residues long. Per the germline V gene, CDR1 is MGHRA and CDR2 is YSYEKL. V was clipped by 1 base and J by 0 bases; unmatched bases: 4. Sequenced input: peripheral blood. This clonotype was obtained from a woman aged 40 to 55 who had recovered from COVID-19. The J gene is TRBJ2-7, the V gene TRBV4-1; 9 bases are a match to TRBD2. CDR3 in amino acids: CASSQVLAGTSYEQYF. In DNA, the CDR3 is TGCGCCAGCAGCCAAGTTCTAGCGGGGACCTCCTACGAGCAGTACTTC.